A few counts support the clone carrying this T cell receptor (beta chain). As yet, its antigen is unknown. These data come from a study of cytomegalovirus exposure and HLA in healthy donors. The donors comprised healthy bone marrow donors. General observations from the study: TCR beta V- and J-gene trimming was later associated with a missense DCLRE1C variant. Across donors, sequencing depth was assumed by presence/absence analyses to be roughly uniform.

The V and J ends lost 5 bases and 3 bases, in that order; junction bases with no gene match: 8. Germline V gene sequence: CDR1 SGHVS, CDR2 FQNEAQ. The CDR3 loop spans 15 amino acids. Amplification used 60 Vbeta primers and 13 Jbeta primers. In the study's own analysis: An analysis performed later counted about 80 million unique TCR beta chains (approximately 12 million of them shared). Data came from immunoSEQ multiplex PCR; TCRdb stores just in-frame clones and leaves some out. The D gene and trimming were derived from the DNA, and the V and J assignments and clone size from that table. Seen here are some 180,000 clones, under 9.5% observed once, and the top ten hold roughly 1.4%.

The TCR was taken from a woman aged 30 to 39 in good health and CMV-seropositive. Specimen: PBMCs. The chain combines TRBV7-8 with TRBJ2-7, with 9 bases lining up with TRBD2. The CDR3 sequence: CASSLPAGGSYEQYF. CDR3 bases: TGTGCCAGCAGCCTCCCAGCGGGGGGCAGCTACGAGCAGTACTTC.